The rows below give T cell receptor beta chains drawn from one sample of a study of shared clonotypes between healthy human individuals. The table came from immunoSEQ multiplex PCR; TCRdb's copy has only in-frame clones and leaves some out. This repertoire shows approximately 1,000,000 clones, around 77% found once; its top ten account for about 0.89%. Material: memory CD4+ T cells from PBMCs. The receptors derive from a man aged 18 to 29 in good health. Some clones in this sample may be carry-over from other donors' samples. Each CDR3 is given with its conserved first and last residue. D genes are given only for firm matches. Size is stated for part of the rows, as once, few or many counts, or as a class when the clone is expanded.

abundance | j_gene | v_gene | d_gene | CDR3nt | CDR3aa
few | TRBJ1-1 | TRBV7-8 | - | TGTGCCAGCAGCTTCGGGGGGGGCGTGAACACTGAAGCTTTCTTT | CASSFGGGVNTEAFF
few | TRBJ1-1 | TRBV5-6 | - | TGTGCCAGCAGCTCCCGCCGGGGTCTTGCTGAAGCTTTCTTT | CASSSRRGLAEAFF
- | TRBJ2-1 | TRBV28 | TRBD2 | TGTGCCAGCAGTTTCCCAGCTGGGACTAGCCTCGGTGAGCAGTTCTTC | CASSFPAGTSLGEQFF
few | TRBJ2-1 | TRBV11-2 | - | TGTGCCAGCAGCTCCTCCCGACAGCCCCTAACCTACAATGAGCAGTTCTTC | CASSSSRQPLTYNEQFF
- | TRBJ2-2 | TRBV2 | TRBD2 | TGTGCCAGCAGTTTAGCGGGAGGGGGCACCGGGGAGCTGTTTTTT | CASSLAGGGTGELFF
- | TRBJ2-7 | TRBV7-2 | TRBD2 | TGTGCCAGCAGCTTAGCGGGGTTAGCGGGAGATCCCTACGAGCAGTACTTC | CASSLAGLAGDPYEQYF
- | TRBJ1-3 | TRBV25-1 | TRBD1 | TGTGCCAGCAGTGAGGACAGGGCTGGAAACACCATATATTTT | CASSEDRAGNTIYF
- | TRBJ1-4 | TRBV30 | - | TGTGCCTGCCCGACGGGAGGGGCTTTTGAAAAACTGTTTTTT | CACPTGGAFEKLFF
- | TRBJ2-6 | TRBV5-8 | - | TGTGCCAGCAGCATGGCTCTCTCTGGGGCCAACGTCCTGACTTTC | CASSMALSGANVLTF
- | TRBJ2-1 | TRBV11-3 | TRBD1 | TGTGCCAGCAGCCTCGCACCTTACAGGGGCGATGAGCAGTTCTTC | CASSLAPYRGDEQFF
once | TRBJ1-4 | TRBV28 | - | TGTGCCAGCAGTCGTGACGCGAGGGCCATTAATGAAAAACTGTTTTTT | CASSRDARAINEKLFF
- | TRBJ2-1 | TRBV7-8 | - | TGTGCCAGCACCCAATATTGGGGTGAGCAGTTCTTC | CASTQYWGEQFF
few | TRBJ2-7 | TRBV14 | TRBD2 | TGTGCCAGCAGCCGGACGCCTAGCGGGAGAATCCACGAGCAGTACTTC | CASSRTPSGRIHEQYF
- | TRBJ2-4 | TRBV5-6 | - | TGTGCCAGCAGCTTGACCGGCTCAAACATTCAGTACTTC | CASSLTGSNIQYF
- | TRBJ1-1 | TRBV5-6 | - | TGTGCCAGCAGTCTCAACAGGATGAACACTGAAGCTTTCTTT | CASSLNRMNTEAFF
- | TRBJ2-5 | TRBV4-3 | TRBD1 | TGCGCCAGCAGCCAAGTGGGGACAGGGAAAGAGACCCAGTACTTC | CASSQVGTGKETQYF
- | TRBJ2-5 | TRBV5-1 | TRBD2 | TGCGCCAGCAGGGACCTAGCGGGAGGACAAGAGACCCAGTACTTC | CASRDLAGGQETQYF
- | TRBJ2-1 | TRBV6-5 | - | TGTGCCAGCAGTTACTCGATTCGGGGTAGTTATGAGCAGTTCTTC | CASSYSIRGSYEQFF
- | TRBJ1-1 | TRBV28 | - | TGTGCCAGCAGTTTAGGGTTATTAGGGGACGACTTGAACACTGAAGCTTTCTTT | CASSLGLLGDDLNTEAFF
- | TRBJ2-1 | TRBV7-6 | - | TGTGCCAGCAGCTGGCTAGTTGGGGTCAATGAGCAGTTCTTC | CASSWLVGVNEQFF
few | TRBJ2-7 | TRBV5-1 | - | TGCGCCAGCAGACACAGGGGAGGGGGAGTCTACGAGCAGTACTTC | CASRHRGGGVYEQYF
- | TRBJ1-5 | TRBV19 | - | TGTGCCAGTAGTATGGGCTGGGCCACGAATCAGCCCCAGCATTTT | CASSMGWATNQPQHF